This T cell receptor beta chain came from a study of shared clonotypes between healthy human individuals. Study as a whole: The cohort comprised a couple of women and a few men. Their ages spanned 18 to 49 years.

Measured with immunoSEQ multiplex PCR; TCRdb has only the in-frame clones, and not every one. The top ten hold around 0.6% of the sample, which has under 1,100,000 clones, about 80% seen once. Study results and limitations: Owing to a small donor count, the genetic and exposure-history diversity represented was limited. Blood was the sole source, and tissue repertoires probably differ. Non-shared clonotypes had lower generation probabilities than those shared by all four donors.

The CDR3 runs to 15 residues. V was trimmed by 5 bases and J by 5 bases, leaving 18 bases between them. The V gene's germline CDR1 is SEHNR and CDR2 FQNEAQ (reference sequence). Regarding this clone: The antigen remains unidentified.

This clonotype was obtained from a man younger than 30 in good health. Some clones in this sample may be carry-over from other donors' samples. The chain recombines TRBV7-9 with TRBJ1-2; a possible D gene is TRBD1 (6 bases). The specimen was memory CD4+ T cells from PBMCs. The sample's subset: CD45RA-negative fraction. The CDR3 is CASSPRGAEGYGYTF. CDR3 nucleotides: TGTGCCAGCAGCCCCCGGGGGGCAGAGGGGTATGGCTACACCTTC.